These 32 T cell receptor beta chains came from one sample sequenced in a study of T cell changes during pregnancy in multiple sclerosis. TCRdb keeps only in-frame clones here, not all; method: immunoSEQ multiplex PCR. The data show more than 65,000 clones, roughly nine tenths seen once. The material sequenced was peripheral blood, taken in the first trimester of pregnancy. All receptors derive from a female donor with multiple sclerosis, enrolled in a pregnancy study.

The chain couples TRBV7-3 to TRBJ2-6; D unresolved. Germline CDR1 SGHTA, CDR2 FQGTGA. The germline V and J ends were trimmed by 2 bases and 4 bases, with 9 bases remaining between them. This CDR3 spans 15 amino acids. DNA for the CDR3: TGTGCCAGCAGCTTATTGGGCCCAGGGGCCAACGTCCTGACTTTC. As protein: CASSLLGPGANVLTF.

The chain uses TRBV20-1 and TRBJ2-5, with a possible D match to TRBD1 (8 bases). The last part of the DNA fits TRBJ2-7 better; the J call may be wrong. CDR3 length: 11 amino acids. The germline gives CDR1 DFQATT, CDR2 SNEGSKA (reference sequence). Here the CDR3 reads CRGGTGSEQYF. CDR3 nucleotide sequence: TGCAGGGGGGGGACAGGAAGCGAGCAGTACTTC.

The chain couples TRBV6-1 to TRBJ2-1, with D maybe TRBD1 (5 bases). Germline CDR1 MNHNS, CDR2 SASEGT. The V and J ends lost 6 bases and 5 bases respectively, with 11 bases between them. The CDR3 runs to 13 residues. CDR3 residues: CASRKTGDNEQFF. The CDR3 DNA reads as TGTGCCAGCAGAAAAACAGGAGACAATGAGCAGTTCTTC.

This chain uses TRBV5-6 with TRBJ1-2, with 7 bases matching TRBD1. Per the germline V gene, CDR1 is SGHDT and CDR2 is YYEEEE. CDR3 length equals 14 residues. V trimming: 4 bases; J trimming: 4 bases; junction bases outside the gene matches: 7. The CDR3 sequence is CASSRRDSPYGYTF. In DNA form, the CDR3 reads TGTGCCAGCAGCCGAAGGGACAGCCCCTATGGCTACACCTTC.

This chain's CDR3 is CSVEAMTSFGVSYEQYF. DNA for the CDR3: TGCAGCGTTGAAGCTATGACTAGCTTCGGCGTCTCCTACGAGCAGTACTTC. The chain is built from TRBV29-1 and TRBJ2-7, with TRBD2 identical over 7 bases. The CDR3 covers 17 residues. Germline V gene lookup returns CDR1 SQVTM and CDR2 ANQGSEA. V lost 1 base and J lost 0; bases outside the gene matches: 12.

The genes are TRBV19 and TRBJ1-4; 7 nucleotides align to TRBD1. The CDR3 contains 15 residues. Germline V gives CDR1 LNHDA, CDR2 SQIVND (reference sequence). After removal of 6 bases from V and 8 bases from J, the junction contained 12 bases not matched to a gene. CDR3 sequence (DNA): TGTGCCAGTAGGATTACAGGGGCAGAGAGGGAAAAACTGTTTTTT. It encodes CASRITGAEREKLFF.

The count of this clone is one. This chain connects TRBV11-2 to TRBJ1-1, with 7 nucleotides matching TRBD1. Germline V gene lookup returns CDR1 SGHAT and CDR2 FQNNGV. CDR3 length: 14 amino acids. Germline trimming cut 4 bases from V and 10 bases from J; bases unmatched to any gene: 12. This chain's CDR3 is CASSSTTGTVRAFF. CDR3 DNA: TGTGCCAGCAGCTCGACGACAGGGACGGTGAGAGCTTTCTTT.

The V and J genes are TRBV2 and TRBJ2-3; TRBD1 matches 8 bases. The CDR3 totals 14 residues. The germline V gene has CDR1 SNHLY and CDR2 FYNNEI. The trim removed 8 bases at V and 0 bases at J, leaving 4 bases unmatched. This CDR3 is CASGQGLSTDTQYF. CDR3 nucleotides: TGTGCCAGCGGACAGGGCCTGAGCACAGATACGCAGTATTTT.

The rearrangement links TRBV27 to TRBJ2-2, with TRBD2 identical over 8 bases. The CDR3 contains 16 residues. Germline-derived CDR1 and CDR2 are MNHEY and SMNVEV (reference sequence). V was clipped by 5 bases and J by 2 bases; unmatched bases: 7. The CDR3 here is CASSPGGDYNTGELFF. CDR3 coding DNA: TGTGCCAGCAGTCCCGGGGGGGATTATAACACCGGGGAGCTGTTTTTT.

This chain uses TRBV5-4 with TRBJ1-2, with TRBD1 identical over 7 bases. Trimming cost V 3 bases and J 6 bases; bases outside gene matches: 8. This CDR3 comprises 14 residues. Germline CDR1 and CDR2: SGHNT and YYREEE (reference sequence). The CDR3 reads CASSSGQFPDGYTF. Written as DNA, the CDR3 is TGTGCCAGCAGCTCGGGACAGTTTCCGGATGGCTACACCTTC.

The chain uses TRBV6-1 and TRBJ2-6, with a weak D call TRBD2 (6 bases). CDR3 length: 13 amino acids. Germline CDR1 MNHNS, CDR2 SASEGT. The V end was cut by 10 bases, the J end by 2 bases, with 9 bases between. CDR3 amino acids: CANGGAGANVLTF. The CDR3 DNA is TGTGCCAACGGGGGAGCTGGGGCCAACGTCCTGACTTTC.

The CDR3 DNA reads TGTGCCAGCAGGGAGGGGGACTATAGCAATCAGCCCCAGCATTTT. Amino acid sequence: CASREGDYSNQPQHF. This chain uses TRBV27 with TRBJ1-5; D may be TRBD1 (6 bases). Trimming took 6 bases from V and 0 from J, leaving 12 bases between them. Germline lookup yields CDR1 MNHEY and CDR2 SMNVEV (reference sequence). The CDR3 totals 15 residues.

The chain links TRBV6-1 to TRBJ1-5; D not resolved. V was trimmed by 10 bases and J by 4 bases, leaving 14 bases between them. The germline V gene has CDR1 MNHNS and CDR2 SASEGT. The CDR3 extends over 13 amino acids. The CDR3 region has the DNA TGTGCCACTTCGTTTTCGGAGAATCAGCCCCAGCATTTT. It specifies CATSFSENQPQHF.

This chain uses TRBV7-9 with TRBJ1-1, with D tentatively TRBD1 (5 bases). Between the trimmed V and J ends, which lost 3 bases and 7 bases, there was a span of 12 bases. The CDR3 consists of 13 residues. Germline CDR1 is SEHNR and CDR2 is FQNEAQ (reference sequence). The DNA for the CDR3 is TGTGCCAGCAGCTTCAGAACAGGCGTTGAAGCTTTCTTT. Translated: CASSFRTGVEAFF.

CDR3 in DNA: TGCAGCGTTTACGGGGTACTCCAAGAGACCCAGTACTTC. Protein sequence: CSVYGVLQETQYF. V is TRBV29-1 and J is TRBJ2-5; the D gene is possibly TRBD2 (5 bases). The length of the CDR3 is 13 residues. Germline V gives CDR1 SQVTM, CDR2 ANQGSEA. V was clipped by 5 bases and J by 1 base, with 11 bases between them.

V gene TRBV6-4 combines with J gene TRBJ1-1; no clear D. Per germline, CDR1 MRHNA and CDR2 SNTAGT. Trimming pared 3 bases from V and 6 bases from J, leaving 23 bases between. CDR3 size: 17 residues. The chain's CDR3 is CASSEENAKRVWAEAFF. CDR3 bases: TGTGCCAGCAGTGAAGAAAACGCGAAGAGGGTATGGGCTGAAGCTTTCTTT.

The chain combines TRBV14 with TRBJ2-5; possibly TRBD2 for D (5 bases). The CDR3 consists of 16 residues. Germline V gives CDR1 SGHDN, CDR2 FVKESK. V gave up 1 base and J gave up 5 bases, with 17 bases separating them. For the CDR3, the DNA is TGTGCCAGCAGCCAAGTGGGGAGAGGGCTCCAGGAGACCCAGTACTTC. It specifies CASSQVGRGLQETQYF.

This chain uses TRBV19 with TRBJ2-1, with 7 bases fitting TRBD1. Germline values: CDR1 LNHDA, CDR2 SQIVND (reference sequence). With V trimmed by 3 bases and J by 0 bases, 5 bases remained unmatched. This CDR3 is built from 16 residues. The CDR3 DNA is TGTGCCAGTAGTATCAGACAGGGAAACTCCTACAATGAGCAGTTCTTC. Protein product: CASSIRQGNSYNEQFF.

The rearrangement joins TRBV7-2 to TRBJ1-6; the D gene is possibly TRBD1 (6 bases). Germline V gene sequence: CDR1 SGHTA, CDR2 FQGNSA. This CDR3 is built from 14 residues. V dropped 5 bases and J dropped 6 bases, with 11 bases sitting between them. CDR3 DNA sequence: TGTGCCAGCAGCGCCCAGGGGATTAATTCACCCCTCCACTTT. Protein product: CASSAQGINSPLHF.

This clone has only one observation. The rearrangement links TRBV6-5 to TRBJ2-1, with TRBD2 matching 11 bases. The CDR3 spans 16 residues. J gave up 5 bases and V 2 bases, and 5 bases lay outside the gene matches. Per germline, CDR1 MNHEY and CDR2 SVGAGI. CDR3: CASSYRTSGYNNEQFF. Written as DNA, the CDR3 is TGTGCCAGCAGTTACAGGACTAGCGGGTATAACAATGAGCAGTTCTTC.

The chain employs TRBV7-2 and TRBJ1-3; tentative D call: TRBD1 (5 bases). This CDR3 is 14 amino acids long. With 5 bases removed from V and 3 bases from J, the gap between germline ends came to 11 bases. Germline V lookup: CDR1 SGHTA, CDR2 FQGNSA. CDR3 amino acids: CASSPDGGGNTIYF. In DNA form, the CDR3 reads TGTGCCAGCAGCCCCGACGGGGGTGGAAACACCATATATTTT.

There are a few counts of this clone. V gene TRBV18 combines with J gene TRBJ2-2; 10 nucleotides align to TRBD2. Trimming took 1 base from V and 5 from J; bases not matched to a gene: 4. The CDR3 has 16 amino acids. Germline V gene data show CDR1 as KGHSH and CDR2 as LQKENI. In nucleotides, the CDR3 is TGTGCCAGCTCACCACTAGCGGGAGGCGAAACCGGGGAGCTGTTTTTT. It yields the protein CASSPLAGGETGELFF. Supplemented by reference TRBV18 and TRBJ2-2, the full variable domain reads NAGVMQNPRHLVRRRGQEARLRCSPMKGHSHVYWYRQLPEEGLKFMVYLQKENIIDESGMPKERFSAEFPKEGPSILRIQQVVRGDSAAYFCASSPLAGGETGELFFGEGSRLTVL.

The J gene is TRBJ2-7, the V gene TRBV2, with TRBD2 as a possible D gene (5 bases). V shed 0 bases and J shed 3 bases, with 21 bases lying between them. CDR3 size: 18 residues. Germline CDR1 is SNHLY and CDR2 is FYNNEI. CDR3 loop: CASSEASPWWEYNYEQYF. As DNA, the CDR3 is TGTGCCAGCAGTGAAGCCTCGCCTTGGTGGGAGTATAACTACGAGCAGTACTTC.

The rearrangement uses TRBV9 and TRBJ2-7, with D perhaps TRBD1 (6 bases). V gave up 0 bases and J gave up 6 bases, with 10 bases separating them. The germline V gene has CDR1 SGDLS and CDR2 YYNGEE. This CDR3 is built from 13 residues. CDR3 in DNA: TGTGCCAGCAGCGTAGGTGGACAGTCCGAGCAGTACTTC. Translating it yields CASSVGGQSEQYF. The full variable domain, completed using reference TRBV9 and TRBJ2-7, is DSGVTQTPKHLITATGQRVTLRCSPRSGDLSVYWYQQSLDQGLQFLIQYYNGEERAKGNILERFSAQQFPDLHSELNLSSLELGDSALYFCASSVGGQSEQYFGPGTRLTVT.

The chain couples TRBV7-3 to TRBJ2-3; 8 bases fit TRBD1. Looked up from germline, CDR1 is SGHTA and CDR2 is FQGTGA. V shed 3 bases, J shed 3 bases, and the junction held 5 bases outside the gene matches. The CDR3 consists of 15 residues. The CDR3 spells CASSFGQGETDTQYF. CDR3 bases: TGTGCCAGCAGCTTTGGACAGGGAGAAACAGATACGCAGTATTTT.

This sequence joins TRBV12-5 and TRBJ2-5; tentatively, D is TRBD1 (6 bases). The CDR3 spans 18 residues. The V end was cut by 6 bases, the J end by 1 base, with 24 bases between. CDR1 is LGHNT and CDR2 is FRNRAP in the germline V gene. The CDR3 protein is CASGNPGHPIQGQETQYF. The DNA of the CDR3 is TGTGCTAGTGGCAATCCGGGACACCCAATTCAAGGCCAAGAGACCCAGTACTTC.

The chain is built from TRBV11-2 and TRBJ2-1, with 14 bases fitting TRBD2. Germline V CDR1 and CDR2: SGHAT, FQNNGV. CDR3 length: 14 residues. V lost 8 bases to trimming and J lost 8 bases; unmatched junction nucleotides: 5. The CDR3 loop reads CASGRTSGRYEQFF. DNA for the CDR3: TGTGCCAGCGGAAGGACTAGCGGGAGGTATGAGCAGTTCTTC.

V and J are TRBV19 and TRBJ2-3; TRBD2 matches 14 bases. The V gene end was trimmed by 3 bases and the J gene end by 7 bases; junction bases not matched to a gene: 12. There are 18 residues in the CDR3. Looked up from germline, CDR1 is LNHDA and CDR2 is SQIVND (reference sequence). Here the CDR3 DNA reads TGTGCCAGTAGTATTCGCTTGACTAGCGGGGGGGCTCGGTATACGCAGTATTTT. It is translated as CASSIRLTSGGARYTQYF.

This clone was observed a single time. The J gene is TRBJ2-7, the V gene TRBV7-9, with TRBD1 as a possible D gene (6 bases). The CDR3 spans 15 residues. The germline V gene has CDR1 SEHNR and CDR2 FQNEAQ (reference sequence). V lost 3 bases and J 5 bases, leaving 17 bases between the germline ends. The CDR3 DNA sequence: TGTGCCAGCAGCTTCAGCCCCAAGACAGGTAACGAGCAGTACTTC. Protein sequence: CASSFSPKTGNEQYF.

The chain uses TRBV19 and TRBJ1-1; no reliable D call. The CDR3 spans 14 residues. V lost 1 base, J lost 1 base, and 7 bases lay in between. The germline CDR1 and CDR2 sequences are LNHDA and SQIVND (reference sequence). CDR3 loop: CASSIVSRNTEAFF. The CDR3 region has the DNA TGTGCCAGTAGTATAGTGTCCAGGAACACTGAAGCTTTCTTT.

This clone was observed a single time. The V and J genes are TRBV19 and TRBJ2-1, with 10 positions matching TRBD2. Trimming took 6 bases from V and 8 from J; bases not matched to a gene: 10. The CDR3 has 15 amino acids. Germline CDR1 and CDR2: LNHDA and SQIVND (reference sequence). In DNA form, the CDR3 reads TGTGCCAGTAGGTCTAGCGGGAGTATTTTCGATGAGCAGTTCTTC. Protein product: CASRSSGSIFDEQFF.

The rearrangement uses TRBV11-2 and TRBJ2-2; possible D gene TRBD2, 5 bases. Germline V lookup: CDR1 SGHAT, CDR2 FQNNGV. V shed 0 bases and J shed 7 bases, with 9 bases lying between them. The CDR3 length is 14 residues. The CDR3 loop reads CASSLDLGSGELFF. The DNA of the CDR3 is TGTGCCAGCAGCTTAGATCTGGGGAGCGGGGAGCTGTTTTTT.